The 25 T cell receptor beta chains below come from one sample, sequenced in a study of Ad26.COV2.S vaccination and SARS-CoV-2 variants. This sample's treatment: some 20 received Ad26.COV2.S at low or high dose, single or two shots; about 5 received placebo; per-sample allocation not given. The samples were gathered on day 63 after the first injection of vaccine or placebo. Only in-frame clones appear in the TCRdb table, and some are missing; sequencing was by immunoSEQ multiplex PCR. This repertoire shows roughly 390,000 clones, roughly nine tenths found once; its top ten account for under 3.5%. The starting material was peripheral blood, obtained in a trial of Ad26.COV2.S vaccine versus placebo. The origin of the receptors is a person aged 18-65 years who received the Ad26.COV2.S COVID-19 vaccine or a placebo.

The chain is built from TRBV24-1 and TRBJ1-1; D remains unclear. Germline-derived CDR1 and CDR2 are KGHDR and SFDVKD. V was shortened by 3 bases and J by 3 bases, with 7 bases between the two germline ends. The CDR3 is 13 amino acids. The CDR3 loop reads CATSDGGYTEAFF. DNA for the CDR3: TGTGCCACCAGTGATGGAGGGTACACTGAAGCTTTCTTT.

This sequence joins TRBV7-9 and TRBJ1-5; D might be TRBD1 (5 bases). CDR3 length: 15 residues. CDR1 is SEHNR and CDR2 is FQNEAQ in the germline V gene (reference sequence). V was cut by 5 bases and J by 0 bases, with 11 bases left in between. The CDR3 loop is CASSLDRYSNQPQHF. DNA of the CDR3: TGTGCCAGCAGCCTTGACAGATATAGCAATCAGCCCCAGCATTTT.

J is TRBJ2-7 and V is TRBV10-3; D remains ambiguous. CDR1 is ENHRY, CDR2 SYGVKD, per germline. V was cut by 3 bases and J by 8 bases, with 11 bases left in between. CDR3 size: 12 residues. The CDR3 spells CAISESTPQQYF. CDR3 nucleotides: TGTGCCATCAGTGAATCGACACCCCAGCAGTACTTC.

This rearrangement joins TRBV7-2 to TRBJ1-2; D gene ambiguous. Trimming removed 1 base from V and 11 bases from J, with 17 bases in between. The CDR3 is made up of 14 amino acids. Germline CDR1 and CDR2: SGHTA and FQGNSA. The CDR3 here is CASSLDSRLALYTF. The CDR3 DNA sequence: TGTGCCAGCAGCTTAGACAGTCGATTGGCCTTATACACCTTC.

The chain uses TRBV25-1 and TRBJ1-6; 7 nucleotides agree with TRBD1. The length of the CDR3 is 14 residues. The J segment lost 1 base and the V segment lost 7 bases, leaving 1 base of the junction unmatched. Germline V gene lookup returns CDR1 MGHDK and CDR2 SYGVNS. This chain's CDR3 is CASNRGSYNSPLHF. As DNA, the CDR3 is TGTGCCAGCAACAGGGGATCCTATAATTCACCCCTCCACTTT.

The rearrangement links TRBV24-1 to TRBJ2-7, with D possibly called TRBD1 or TRBD2 (5 bases each). The CDR3 spans 15 residues. V lost 2 bases and J lost 2, with 12 bases in between. CDR1 is KGHDR and CDR2 is SFDVKD in the germline V gene. The CDR3 region has the DNA TGTGCCACCAGTGATTCAGGGACGGACGCCTACGAGCAGTACTTC. This encodes CATSDSGTDAYEQYF.

The V and J genes are TRBV27 and TRBJ2-3; 7 bases map to TRBD1. Looked up from germline, CDR1 is MNHEY and CDR2 is SMNVEV (reference sequence). V dropped 4 bases and J dropped 2; count of bases not matched to a gene: 12. CDR3 length: 17 amino acids. CDR3: CASSSGTATAFTDTQYF. CDR3 nucleotide sequence: TGTGCCAGCAGTTCGGGGACAGCCACAGCCTTCACAGATACGCAGTATTTT.

The V call is TRBV6-4, the J call TRBJ1-3, with D perhaps TRBD1 (5 bases). The CDR3 consists of 16 residues. Germline V gene lookup returns CDR1 MRHNA and CDR2 SNTAGT. Trimming removed 2 bases at V and 0 bases at J, with 11 bases between. The CDR3, as DNA: TGTGCCAGCAGTGACCCCGGGGCCATCTCTGGAAACACCATATATTTT. This codes for CASSDPGAISGNTIYF.

This clone was counted only a few times. The chain uses TRBV9 and TRBJ2-1; TRBD2 matches at 10 bases. With 3 bases clipped from V and 4 bases from J, the junction kept 4 bases outside the gene matches. CDR1 is SGDLS, CDR2 YYNGEE, per germline. CDR3 length equals 15 residues. CDR3 DNA sequence: TGTGCCAGCAGCGCACCGACTAGCGGGTACAATGAGCAGTTCTTC. The encoded protein is CASSAPTSGYNEQFF.

This sequence joins TRBV7-2 and TRBJ2-1; a possible D gene is TRBD2 (6 bases). This CDR3 has 15 residues. V was trimmed by 5 bases and J by 8 bases, leaving 19 bases between them. Germline V gene lookup returns CDR1 SGHTA and CDR2 FQGNSA. The CDR3 DNA is TGTGCCAGCAGCCCGGGACTCGACCGAGGTTATGAGCAGTTCTTC. Encoded protein: CASSPGLDRGYEQFF.

This chain connects TRBV11-3 to TRBJ2-3; D call uncertain. V shed 1 base and J shed 1 base, with 15 bases lying between them. The CDR3 has 17 residues. CDR1 is SGHNT, CDR2 YENEEA, per germline. The CDR3: CASSLGLRATGTDTQYF. The CDR3 DNA reads as TGTGCCAGCAGCTTAGGGTTGCGAGCGACTGGCACAGATACGCAGTATTTT.

The chain joins TRBV5-1 to TRBJ2-5, with D possibly being TRBD2 (6 bases). V was clipped by 0 bases and J by 2 bases, with 14 bases between them. The CDR3 sequence is 16 residues long. Germline V gene lookup returns CDR1 SGHRS and CDR2 YFSETQ. The DNA of the CDR3 is TGCGCCAGCAGCTTGGACCCTACCGGGGGTCAAGAGACCCAGTACTTC. Encoded protein: CASSLDPTGGQETQYF.

The chain joins TRBV5-4 to TRBJ2-1; D gene uncertain. The CDR3 runs to 13 residues. The germline V gene encodes CDR1 SGHNT and CDR2 YYREEE (reference sequence). Trimming shortened V by 4 bases and J by 1 base, and 6 bases separated the two germline ends. The CDR3 DNA sequence: TGTGCCAGCAGCCAAGAGTCCTACAATGAGCAGTTCTTC. Translated: CASSQESYNEQFF.

This chain connects TRBV19 to TRBJ1-5; 9 bases match TRBD1. The CDR3 length is 14 residues. The V gene end was trimmed by 6 bases and the J gene end by 4 bases; junction bases not matched to a gene: 4. The germline gives CDR1 LNHDA, CDR2 SQIVND (reference sequence). CDR3 nucleotides: TGTGCCAGTAGGGGACAGGGAGAAAATCAGCCCCAGCATTTT. It yields the protein CASRGQGENQPQHF.

The rearrangement joins TRBV30 to TRBJ2-7, with no clear D. Trimming took 3 bases from V and 0 from J, leaving 9 bases between them. The CDR3 extends over 13 amino acids. CDR1 GTSNPN and CDR2 SVGIG come from the germline V gene (reference sequence). CDR3 coding DNA: TGTGCCTGGAGCAAAGTTAACTCCTACGAGCAGTACTTC. Its protein product is CAWSKVNSYEQYF.

The rearrangement uses TRBV5-1 and TRBJ1-5; D is perhaps TRBD1 (5 bases). The V end lost 4 bases, the J end lost 5 bases, and 13 bases lay between the germline ends. From germline, CDR1 is SGHRS and CDR2 YFSETQ. This CDR3 contains 14 residues. CDR3 amino acids: CASSGDRGHQPQHF. Written as DNA, the CDR3 is TGCGCCAGCAGCGGGGATCGGGGCCATCAGCCCCAGCATTTT.

The CDR3 DNA reads TGTGCCAGCTTAGACGGGGGGTTGAACAACGAGCAGTACTTC. Residues: CASLDGGLNNEQYF. The J gene is TRBJ2-7, the V gene TRBV18, with 7 bases aligning to TRBD2. The trim removed 7 bases at V and 5 bases at J, leaving 11 bases unmatched. The CDR3 loop spans 14 amino acids. Germline V CDR1 and CDR2: KGHSH, LQKENI.

The chain has TRBV19 and TRBJ1-4; TRBD1 might be the D (5 bases). With 5 bases removed from V and 4 bases from J, the gap between germline ends came to 17 bases. The CDR3 runs 16 residues. Germline V CDR1 and CDR2: LNHDA, SQIVND (reference sequence). As DNA, the CDR3 is TGTGCCAGTAGTCCCAGCCGGGACGTAGGTAATGAAAAACTGTTTTTT. Encoded protein: CASSPSRDVGNEKLFF.

This clone was observed a handful of times. This chain connects TRBV13 to TRBJ2-7; 7 bases line up with TRBD1. The CDR3 is made up of 14 amino acids. J was trimmed by 4 bases and V by 5 bases; bases with no gene match: 8. CDR1 PRHDT and CDR2 FYEKMQ come from the germline V gene (reference sequence). Here the CDR3 DNA reads TGTGCCAGCAGCCCTCCGGGACAGCAATACGAGCAGTACTTC. This gives the protein CASSPPGQQYEQYF. Supplemented by reference TRBV13 and TRBJ2-7, the full variable domain reads AAGVIQSPRHLIKEKRETATLKCYPIPRHDTVYWYQQGPGQDPQFLISFYEKMQSDKGSIPDRFSAQQFSDYHSELNMSSLELGDSALYFCASSPPGQQYEQYFGPGTRLTVT.

This chain links TRBV3-1 (or the pseudogene TRBV3-2) with TRBJ2-1; D is undetermined. Germline V gene lookup returns CDR1 LGHDT and CDR2 YNNKEL (reference sequence). Trimming shortened V by 1 base and J by 5 bases, and 12 bases separated the two germline ends. The CDR3 has 15 amino acids. For the CDR3, the DNA is TGTGCCAGCAGCCAAGTGCCGACCCCAGACAATGAGCAGTTCTTC. It encodes CASSQVPTPDNEQFF.

The chain couples TRBV19 to TRBJ1-5; TRBD1 aligns across 7 bases. In germline, CDR1 is LNHDA, CDR2 SQIVND (reference sequence). J lost 6 bases, V lost 6 bases, and 5 bases had no gene match. The CDR3 has 13 residues. The CDR3 DNA reads as TGTGCCAGTAGGGTCAGGGGGGGTCAGCCCCAGCATTTT. It yields the protein CASRVRGGQPQHF.

The gene calls are TRBV5-1 and TRBJ1-2; D call uncertain. Trimming took off 2 bases at V and 4 bases at J, with 18 bases between the two ends. Germline V gene sequence: CDR1 SGHRS, CDR2 YFSETQ. CDR3 size: 16 residues. DNA of the CDR3: TGCGCCAGCAGCTTTGGACCCCGGGATGGGATCTATGGCTACACCTTC. It codes for CASSFGPRDGIYGYTF.

The chain combines TRBV5-4 with TRBJ2-5; 7 nucleotides agree with TRBD1. The CDR3 length is 13 residues. The V segment lost 0 bases and the J segment 4 bases; nucleotides outside the gene matches: 0. Germline CDR1 SGHNT, CDR2 YYREEE (reference sequence). CDR3 protein: CASSLEGAETQYF. The DNA of the CDR3 is TGTGCCAGCAGCTTGGAGGGGGCAGAGACCCAGTACTTC.

This clone was seen more than once but under ten times. The V and J genes are TRBV7-8 and TRBJ2-2, with TRBD1 matching 7 bases. Trimming cost V 5 bases and J 4 bases; bases outside gene matches: 4. This CDR3 spans 14 amino acids. CDR1 and CDR2 from the germline V gene are SGHVS and FQNEAQ. CDR3 residues: CASSPRTGTGELFF. The CDR3 nucleotides read TGTGCCAGCAGCCCAAGGACAGGCACCGGGGAGCTGTTTTTT. The full variable domain, completed using reference TRBV7-8 and TRBJ2-2, is GAGVSQSPRYKVAKRGQDVALRCDPISGHVSLFWYQQALGQGPEFLTYFQNEAQLDKSGLPSDRFFAERPEGSVSTLKIQRTQQEDSAVYLCASSPRTGTGELFFGEGSRLTVL.

This clone came up a few times. The chain carries TRBV6-5 and TRBJ1-2; no firm D call. CDR1 MNHEY and CDR2 SVGAGI come from the germline V gene. The CDR3 spans 14 residues. V was shortened by 1 base and J by 4 bases, with 10 bases between the two germline ends. The CDR3 region is CASSYLDNGYGYTF. DNA of the CDR3: TGTGCCAGCAGTTACTTAGACAACGGCTATGGCTACACCTTC.